This T cell receptor (beta chain) was found in a study of post-analysis software for immune sequencing data. Study at large: Disease trajectories encompassed relapsing-remitting, secondary progressive and progressive-relapsing multiple sclerosis.

Study observations and caveats: Analysis by F measure revealed that same-batch samples clustered strongly together. TRBV5-6, TRBV5-1 and TRBV20-1 belonged to a set of about five TRBV segments that were more frequent in patients than controls. Controls had significantly higher normalized Chao1 diversity than multiple sclerosis patients.

This CDR3 has 17 residues. V was clipped by 6 bases and J by 1 base; unmatched bases: 12. Per germline, CDR1 DFQATT and CDR2 SNEGSKA (reference sequence). This clonotype has just a few counts. No antigen is known for it. cDNA libraries for TCR beta contained unique molecular identifiers. Some 500,000 cDNA molecules were obtained per 1 to 10 million input T cells. One entry per CDR3 protein, called by TCRdb with MiXCR from the PCR reads. The repertoire consists of roughly 730,000 distinct CDR3 sequences, with 25% to 30% occurring once and the leading ten covering under 0.7%. This receptor was identified in a girl aged 10 to 17 with multiple sclerosis. J is TRBJ2-6 and V is TRBV20-1; 7 positions agree with TRBD2. Material: blood. The DNA of the CDR3 is TGCAGTGCCACTGGGGGGGGTTGGATTTCTGGGGCCAACGTCCTGACTTTC. Translation: CSATGGGWISGANVLTF.